A selection of T cell receptor beta chains follows, all from one sample in a study of blood T cell repertoires in COVID-19. The table came from immunoSEQ multiplex PCR; TCRdb's copy has only in-frame clones and leaves some out. Found here are 95,000 to 130,000 clones, less than 95% of them singletons; the top ten hold about 1.9%. Sequenced: peripheral blood. These receptors were collected from a human donor with active COVID-19. The donor label of this sample is uncertain. CDR3s include the opening cysteine and the closing phenylalanine or tryptophan. D genes are given only for firm matches. Part of the rows lack a size; the others show once, few, many or a class for expanded clones.

j_call d_call v_call clone_size cdr3_aa cdr3_nt
TRBJ1-5 - TRBV3-1/TRBV3-2 few CASSLKGSWQPQHF TGTGCCAGCAGCCTCAAAGGGAGTTGGCAGCCCCAGCATTTT
TRBJ1-1 TRBD1 TRBV28 - CASSYRGGTEAFF TGTGCCAGCAGCTACAGGGGTGGCACTGAAGCTTTCTTT
TRBJ2-7 TRBD1 TRBV5-1 - CASRTGTGPYEQYF TGCGCCAGCAGGACCGGGACAGGGCCCTACGAGCAGTACTTC
TRBJ2-7 TRBD1 TRBV12-3/TRBV12-4 few CASSLRGPGEQYF TGTGCCAGCAGCCTGAGGGGGCCGGGGGAGCAGTACTTC
TRBJ2-5 TRBD2 TRBV4-1 - CASSQEWTGTREQETQYF TGCGCCAGCAGCCAAGAATGGACCGGGACTAGAGAACAAGAGACCCAGTACTTC
TRBJ2-1 TRBD1 TRBV7-2 - CASSPWTGLGYYNEQFF TGTGCCAGCAGCCCCTGGACAGGGCTTGGGTACTACAATGAGCAGTTCTTC
TRBJ2-3 - TRBV4-3 - CASSHRTEPTDTQYF TGCGCCAGCAGCCATAGGACAGAACCCACAGATACGCAGTATTTT
TRBJ2-2 TRBD1 TRBV7-2 few CASSDRQGASGELFF TGTGCCAGCAGTGACAGACAGGGGGCTAGTGGGGAGCTGTTTTTT
TRBJ2-5 TRBD1 TRBV3-1/TRBV3-2 - CASSQGGQGFRETQYF TGTGCCAGCAGCCAAGGGGGACAGGGCTTTAGAGAGACCCAGTACTTC
TRBJ2-2 TRBD2 TRBV3-1/TRBV3-2 - CASSPRVGGRGATGELFF TGTGCCAGCAGCCCCCGTGTCGGGGGGAGAGGGGCCACCGGGGAGCTGTTTTTT
TRBJ2-3 TRBD2 TRBV2 few CASSGLASTDTQYF TGTGCCAGCAGTGGACTAGCTAGCACAGATACGCAGTATTTT
TRBJ2-5 - TRBV6-2/TRBV6-3 - CASSYSKGIIETQYF TGTGCCAGCAGTTACTCGAAGGGGATAATAGAGACCCAGTACTTC
TRBJ1-1 - TRBV30 - CAWRGLEGRAFF TGTGCCTGGAGAGGATTAGAGGGCCGCGCTTTCTTT
TRBJ1-2 TRBD1 TRBV28 few CASSFRQGAGYTF TGTGCCAGCAGTTTCAGACAGGGGGCCGGCTACACCTTC
TRBJ1-4 - TRBV7-9 - CASSRGPNEKLFF TGTGCCAGCAGCCGGGGTCCCAATGAAAAACTGTTTTTT
TRBJ1-5 TRBD1 TRBV5-1 - CASSLGTGGYQPQHF TGCGCCAGCAGCTTAGGGACAGGGGGATACCAGCCCCAGCATTTT
TRBJ2-5 TRBD1 TRBV25-1 - CASSFQSRGKLSETQYF TGTGCCAGCAGTTTTCAGAGCAGGGGGAAGCTGTCAGAGACCCAGTACTTC
TRBJ1-4 - TRBV19 - CASRFGGEKLFF TGTGCCAGTCGGTTCGGCGGTGAAAAACTGTTTTTT
TRBJ2-1 - TRBV7-6 once CASSLGGILRYNEQFF TGTGCCAGCAGCTTAGGGGGCATCCTGAGGTACAATGAGCAGTTCTTC
TRBJ2-3 - TRBV2 few CASGDPGAYTDTQYF TGTGCCAGCGGCGATCCAGGCGCCTACACAGATACGCAGTATTTT
TRBJ2-1 TRBD2 TRBV5-1 - CASSLRTSGGNEQFF TGCGCCAGCAGCTTAAGGACTAGCGGGGGAAATGAGCAGTTCTTC
TRBJ2-1 TRBD2 TRBV6-4 - CASAGLAGLGEQFF TGTGCCAGCGCCGGACTAGCGGGGCTCGGGGAGCAGTTCTTC
TRBJ2-6 TRBD1 TRBV27 - CASSLSGGGSGANVLTF TGTGCCAGCAGTTTATCAGGGGGCGGCTCTGGGGCCAACGTCCTGACTTTC
TRBJ2-3 TRBD2 TRBV5-1 - CARGRGGRERENTQYF TGCGCCCGCGGGAGGGGGGGGCGCGAAAGGGAGAATACGCAGTATTTT
TRBJ1-2 TRBD1 TRBV25-1 once CASSRTGAPSDGYTF TGTGCCAGCAGCCGAACAGGGGCTCCTAGCGATGGCTACACCTTC
TRBJ2-2 - TRBV4-1 - CASSQESYTGELFF TGCGCCAGCAGCCAAGAGAGCTACACCGGGGAGCTGTTTTTT
TRBJ1-5 - TRBV10-1 - CASSPGLFYHF TGCGCCAGCAGCCCGGGACTATTTTATCATTTT
TRBJ2-1 - TRBV10-3 - CAIRIEGVGLYNEQFF TGTGCCATCAGAATAGAGGGGGTGGGTCTCTACAATGAGCAGTTCTTC
TRBJ1-4 TRBD1 TRBV9 - CASSVDLGQGDEKLFF TGTGCCAGCAGCGTAGATCTGGGACAGGGAGATGAAAAACTGTTTTTT
TRBJ1-6 TRBD1 TRBV11-2 few CASSYGTVNSPLHF TGTGCCAGCAGCTATGGGACAGTTAATTCACCCCTCCACTTT
TRBJ2-7 - TRBV7-2 - CASSLDGAGEQYF TGTGCCAGCAGCTTGGACGGGGCGGGGGAGCAGTACTTC
TRBJ1-4 TRBD1 TRBV7-9 - CASSARTGMIEKLFF TGTGCCAGCAGCGCCAGGACAGGAATGATTGAAAAACTGTTTTTT
TRBJ2-3 TRBD1 TRBV9 - CASSVGQGGPDTQYF TGTGCCAGCAGCGTCGGACAGGGAGGACCAGATACGCAGTATTTT
TRBJ2-3 - TRBV3-1/TRBV3-2 - CASSHTRDTQYF TGTGCCAGCAGCCACACGAGAGATACGCAGTATTTT
TRBJ2-5 - TRBV11-2 - CASTPGAGIRKETQYF TGTGCCAGCACCCCCGGGGCGGGGATACGCAAAGAGACCCAGTACTTC
TRBJ2-7 TRBD1 TRBV7-2 - CASSYRQGINEQYF TGTGCCAGCAGCTATCGACAGGGGATCAACGAGCAGTACTTC
TRBJ2-1 TRBD2 TRBV10-3 - CAINPGGPGNEQFF TGTGCCATCAACCCGGGGGGGCCAGGGAATGAGCAGTTCTTC
TRBJ2-1 - TRBV9 - CASSPTRLNEQFF TGTGCCAGCAGCCCCACCAGACTCAATGAGCAGTTCTTC
TRBJ1-2 TRBD1 TRBV19 - CASADRGPHGYTF TGTGCCAGCGCGGACAGGGGTCCCCATGGCTACACCTTC
TRBJ2-1 TRBD2 TRBV6-2/TRBV6-3 - CASSKLLGSGGFYNEQFF TGTGCCAGCAGTAAGCTTTTAGGGAGCGGGGGGTTCTACAATGAGCAGTTCTTC
TRBJ2-1 TRBD1 TRBV25-1 - CASSGHRGRNEQFF TGTGCCAGCAGTGGGCACAGGGGGCGAAATGAGCAGTTCTTC
TRBJ2-3 TRBD2 TRBV7-2 few CASSYQMGRGGSTDTQYF TGTGCCAGCAGCTACCAGATGGGTCGCGGGGGTAGCACAGATACGCAGTATTTT
TRBJ1-2 TRBD1 TRBV5-5 - CATTRGQGGVNYGYTF TGTGCCACTACCCGGGGACAGGGAGGAGTCAACTATGGCTACACCTTC
TRBJ2-7 - TRBV6-2/TRBV6-3 - CASSYAGGIYEQYF TGTGCCAGCAGTTACGCGGGTGGGATATACGAGCAGTACTTC
TRBJ2-2 - TRBV5-5 - CASSFPEGVNTGELFF TGTGCCAGCAGCTTCCCTGAGGGGGTCAACACCGGGGAGCTGTTTTTT
TRBJ2-1 TRBD1 TRBV7-9 - CASSSDRGSVEQFF TGTGCCAGCAGCTCGGACAGGGGTTCGGTTGAGCAGTTCTTC
TRBJ1-4 TRBD1 TRBV4-1 - CASSFNRDRGEKLFF TGCGCCAGCAGCTTTAACCGGGACAGGGGCGAAAAACTGTTTTTT
TRBJ1-4 - TRBV6-5 - CASRARDEKLFF TGTGCCAGCAGGGCCAGGGATGAAAAACTGTTTTTT
TRBJ2-7 TRBD2 TRBV7-2 - CASSPRRGAYEQYF TGTGCCAGCAGCCCCCGGCGGGGGGCCTACGAGCAGTACTTC
TRBJ2-1 - TRBV9 - CASSVTGLYNEQFF TGTGCCAGCAGCGTAACAGGCCTATACAATGAGCAGTTCTTC
TRBJ2-7 - TRBV29-1 few CSVEKRPYEQYF TGCAGCGTTGAAAAGAGGCCCTACGAGCAGTACTTC
TRBJ2-3 TRBD2 TRBV5-8 - CASSWGLAGAFRHTDTQYF TGTGCCAGCAGCTGGGGACTAGCGGGGGCCTTTCGACACACAGATACGCAGTATTTT
TRBJ2-3 TRBD1 TRBV24-1 - CATSDPGQATSTDTQYF TGTGCCACCAGTGACCCCGGACAGGCCACAAGCACAGATACGCAGTATTTT
TRBJ2-3 TRBD2 TRBV29-1 - CSVEPSGGRTDTQYF TGCAGCGTTGAACCTAGCGGGGGGCGGACAGATACGCAGTATTTT
TRBJ2-2 TRBD2 TRBV6-5 - CASSYLAGRPELFF TGTGCCAGCAGTTACCTAGCGGGACGCCCGGAGCTGTTTTTT
TRBJ1-5 - TRBV6-2/TRBV6-3 - CASSYSGAQPQHF TGTGCCAGCAGTTACTCGGGGGCTCAGCCCCAGCATTTT
TRBJ1-1 TRBD1 TRBV6-5 - CASSSIWGQGPTEAFF TGTGCCAGCAGTTCCATATGGGGACAGGGACCCACTGAAGCTTTCTTT
TRBJ2-7 TRBD2 TRBV4-3 - CASSQDMGGIFYEQYF TGCGCCAGCAGCCAAGATATGGGGGGGATATTCTACGAGCAGTACTTC